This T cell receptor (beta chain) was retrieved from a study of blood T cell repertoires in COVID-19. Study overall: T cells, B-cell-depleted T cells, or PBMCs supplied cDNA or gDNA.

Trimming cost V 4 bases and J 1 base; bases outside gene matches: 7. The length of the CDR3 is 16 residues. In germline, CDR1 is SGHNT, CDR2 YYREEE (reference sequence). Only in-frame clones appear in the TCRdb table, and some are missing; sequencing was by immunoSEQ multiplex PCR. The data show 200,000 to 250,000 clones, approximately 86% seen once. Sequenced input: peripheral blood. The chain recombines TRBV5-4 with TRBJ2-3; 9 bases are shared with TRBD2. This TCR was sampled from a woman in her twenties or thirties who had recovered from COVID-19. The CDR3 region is CASSQGGGGGTDTQYF. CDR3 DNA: TGTGCCAGCAGCCAGGGTGGCGGGGGGGGCACAGATACGCAGTATTTT.